This T cell receptor beta chain was found in a study of Graves' ophthalmopathy and Graves' hyperthyroidism. As for the study in general: Peripheral blood (taken before any treatment) was collected at initial diagnosis. Whole-study results and caveats: Sensitivity reached more than 70% and specificity approximately 72% when the model predicted ophthalmopathy progression.

About this clonotype: Its antigen is as yet unknown.

As the template, RNA transcripts were used to amplify TCR beta CDR3 regions. HTBI primers primed a first-round RT-PCR, and a second-round multiplex PCR followed. TCRdb reprocessed the multiplex PCR reads with MiXCR, giving one entry per CDR3 protein. The sample yields approximately 640,000 distinct CDR3 sequences, approximately 39% seen once. CDR3 length: 15 amino acids. Germline V gene sequence: CDR1 LNHNV, CDR2 YYDKDF (reference sequence). The ends were cut back, 0 bases at V and 2 bases at J, with 8 bases in the middle. Orbital computed tomography, together with clinical symptoms, serum thyroxine, TRAb and thyroid ultrasound, was used for diagnosis.

The rearrangement joins TRBV15 to TRBJ1-5, with D possibly being TRBD1 (5 bases). The source is an adult man with Graves' ophthalmopathy. Sequenced material: peripheral blood. The CDR3 reads CATSRDWDGNQPQHF. In DNA form, the CDR3 reads TGTGCCACCAGCAGAGATTGGGACGGCAATCAGCCCCAGCATTTT.